This TCR beta chain originates from a study of regulatory T cells in long-lasting Graves disease. This CDR3 has 14 amino acids. Trimming cost V 6 bases and J 2 bases; bases outside gene matches: 6. Germline V gene data show CDR1 as ENHRY and CDR2 as SYGVKD. The table lists this clonotype with many counts. Its specificity is not known. General study findings and limits: Newly diagnosed disease favored TRBV20-1 and TRBJ2-1 over persistent disease.

Time point reported: persistent/refractory GD, antithyroid drugs over 5 years with positive TRAb. TCR sequences were obtained from RNA taken from PBMCs. Graves' disease diagnosis followed American Thyroid Association guidelines. Peripheral blood, around 9 milliliters per patient, was collected in EDTA tubes. The authors built TCR beta libraries using iRepertoire HTBI primers and Arm-PCR of CDR3 regions. TCRdb reprocessed the multiplex PCR reads via MiXCR and lists one record per CDR3 protein. The sample lists around 460,000 distinct CDR3 sequences; 20% to 25% were seen once. The source was peripheral blood mononuclear cells (PBMCs), collected when the disease was refractory, from a patient treated with antithyroid drugs. This clonotype originated in a female donor with Graves disease. The genes are TRBV10-3 and TRBJ2-7; 8 bases align to TRBD1. The CDR3 DNA reads as TGTGCCATCAGCCTCGAGGACAGGGCCTACGAGCAGTACTTC. The encoded protein is CAISLEDRAYEQYF.